The entry below gives a single T cell receptor (beta chain) sequence along with its context. This record comes from a study of blood T cell repertoires in COVID-19. Turning to the study itself: Donors in the United States, Italy and Spain gave samples during acute or convalescent COVID-19. From T cells, B-cell-depleted T cells, or PBMCs came the material, which was cDNA or gDNA.

Source study methods: Reference gene primer amplification gave nucleated cell count estimates. The repertoire was sequenced with immunoSEQ multiplex PCR; TCRdb's copy has only in-frame clones and lacks some. V and J calls and clone size are those listed in that table; D and trimming were worked out from the DNA. This sample has roughly 200,000 clones, with approximately 85% found just once. Sample: peripheral blood. The clonotype originates from a human donor with active or convalescent COVID-19. The donor label of this sample is uncertain.

The CDR3 region is CASGSPPEYTF. Here the CDR3 DNA reads TGTGCTAGTGGTTCCCCCCCCGAGTACACCTTC. V and J are TRBV12-5 and TRBJ1-2; D gene ambiguous. The CDR3 extends over 11 amino acids. CDR1 and CDR2 from the germline V gene are LGHNT and FRNRAP. The ends were cut back, 4 bases at V and 11 bases at J, with 11 bases in the middle.